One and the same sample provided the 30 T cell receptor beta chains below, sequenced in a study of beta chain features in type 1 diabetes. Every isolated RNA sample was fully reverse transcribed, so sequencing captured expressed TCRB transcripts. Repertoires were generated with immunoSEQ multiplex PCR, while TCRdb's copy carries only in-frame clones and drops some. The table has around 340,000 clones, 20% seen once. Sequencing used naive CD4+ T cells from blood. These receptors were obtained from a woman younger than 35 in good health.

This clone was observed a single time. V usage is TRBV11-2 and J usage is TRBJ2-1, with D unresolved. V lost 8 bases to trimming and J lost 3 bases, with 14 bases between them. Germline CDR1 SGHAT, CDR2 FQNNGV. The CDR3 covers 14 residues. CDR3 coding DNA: TGTGCCAGCGCTACGACATCCCTCTACAATGAGCAGTTCTTC. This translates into CASATTSLYNEQFF. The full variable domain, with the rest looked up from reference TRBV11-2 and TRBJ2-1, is EAGVAQSPRYKIIEKRQSVAFWCNPISGHATLYWYQQILGQGPKLLIQFQNNGVVDDSQLPKDRFSAERLKGVDSTLKIQPAKLEDSAVYLCASATTSLYNEQFFGPGTRLTVL.

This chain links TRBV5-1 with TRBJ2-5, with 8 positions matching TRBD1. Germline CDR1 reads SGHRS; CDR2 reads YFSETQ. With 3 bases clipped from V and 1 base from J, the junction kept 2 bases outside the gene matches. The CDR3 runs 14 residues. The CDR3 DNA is TGCGCCAGCAGCTCCCAGGGGGCCCAAGAGACCCAGTACTTC. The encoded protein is CASSSQGAQETQYF.

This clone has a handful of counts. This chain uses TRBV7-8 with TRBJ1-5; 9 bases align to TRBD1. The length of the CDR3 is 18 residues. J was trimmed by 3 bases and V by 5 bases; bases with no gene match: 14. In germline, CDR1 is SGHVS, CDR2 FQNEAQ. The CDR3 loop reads CASSLRSGGQGYNQPQHF. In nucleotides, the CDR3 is TGTGCCAGCAGCCTACGGAGTGGAGGACAGGGGTACAATCAGCCCCAGCATTTT.

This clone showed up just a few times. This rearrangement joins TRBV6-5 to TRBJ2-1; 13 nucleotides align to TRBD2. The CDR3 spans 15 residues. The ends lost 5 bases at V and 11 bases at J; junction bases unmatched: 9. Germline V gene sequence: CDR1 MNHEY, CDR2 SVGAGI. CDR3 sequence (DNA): TGTGCCAGCAGTAAACGGACTAGCGGGAGTTATAAGCAGTTCTTC. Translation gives CASSKRTSGSYKQFF.

The DNA for the CDR3 is TGTGCCTGGAGTGCTAGCGGGAAGCTTCGGTACTTC. This translates into CAWSASGKLRYF. The J gene is TRBJ2-7, the V gene TRBV30, with TRBD2 matching over 9 bases. CDR1 is GTSNPN, CDR2 SVGIG, per germline (reference sequence). V lost 1 base and J lost 12; bases outside the gene matches: 7. There are 12 residues in the CDR3.

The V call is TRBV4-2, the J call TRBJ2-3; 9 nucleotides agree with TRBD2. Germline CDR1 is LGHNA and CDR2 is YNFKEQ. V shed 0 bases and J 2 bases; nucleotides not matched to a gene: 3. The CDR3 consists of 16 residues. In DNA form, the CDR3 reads TGTGCCAGCAGCCAAGATCCTAGCGGGGTCACAGATACGCAGTATTTT. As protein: CASSQDPSGVTDTQYF.

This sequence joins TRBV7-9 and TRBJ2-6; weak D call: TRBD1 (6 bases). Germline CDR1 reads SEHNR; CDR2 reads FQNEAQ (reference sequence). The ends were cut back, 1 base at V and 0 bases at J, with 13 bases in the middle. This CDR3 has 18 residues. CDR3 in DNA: TGTGCCAGCAGCTTAGGTTGGACAGAGTTCTCTGGGGCCAACGTCCTGACTTTC. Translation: CASSLGWTEFSGANVLTF.

In nucleotides, the CDR3 is TGTGCCAGCAGTTCCTACTTCGGACAGGACTCCTACGAGCAGTACTTC. Encoded protein: CASSSYFGQDSYEQYF. This sequence joins TRBV27 and TRBJ2-7, with TRBD1 identical over 7 bases. The CDR3 contains 16 residues. Germline trimming cut 4 bases from V and 0 bases from J; bases unmatched to any gene: 9. Germline V CDR1 and CDR2: MNHEY, SMNVEV (reference sequence).

The CDR3 DNA follows: TGTGCCTGGACGGGACAGGGTATTGAGACCCAGTACTTC. Translated: CAWTGQGIETQYF. The chain is built from TRBV30 and TRBJ2-5, with 9 positions matching TRBD1. Trimming at V came to 4 bases and at J to 5 bases, leaving 5 bases not matched to a gene. This CDR3 has 13 amino acids. Germline V gene data show CDR1 as GTSNPN and CDR2 as SVGIG (reference sequence).

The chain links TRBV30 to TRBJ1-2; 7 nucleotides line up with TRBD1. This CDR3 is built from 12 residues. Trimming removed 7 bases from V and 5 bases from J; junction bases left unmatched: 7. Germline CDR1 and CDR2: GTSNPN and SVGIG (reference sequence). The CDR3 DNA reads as TGTGCCTTTACAGGGGCCGGATATGGCTACACCTTC. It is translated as CAFTGAGYGYTF.

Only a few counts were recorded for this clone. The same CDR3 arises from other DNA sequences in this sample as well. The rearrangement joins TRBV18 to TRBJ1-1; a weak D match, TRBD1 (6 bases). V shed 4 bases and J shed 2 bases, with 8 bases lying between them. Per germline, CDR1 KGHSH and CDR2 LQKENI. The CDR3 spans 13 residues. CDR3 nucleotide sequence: TGTGCCAGCTCACAGGACAGTAACACTGAAGCTTTCTTT. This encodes CASSQDSNTEAFF.

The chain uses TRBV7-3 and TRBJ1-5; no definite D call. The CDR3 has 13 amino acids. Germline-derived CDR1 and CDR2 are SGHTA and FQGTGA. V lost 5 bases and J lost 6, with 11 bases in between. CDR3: CASSAANLQPQHF. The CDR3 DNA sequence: TGTGCCAGCAGCGCGGCAAATCTTCAGCCCCAGCATTTT.

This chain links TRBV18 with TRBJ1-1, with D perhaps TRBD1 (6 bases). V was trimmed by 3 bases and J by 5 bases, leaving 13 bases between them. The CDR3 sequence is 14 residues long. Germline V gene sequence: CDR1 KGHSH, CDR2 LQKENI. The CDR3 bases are TGTGCCAGCTCACCGGGGGCCCGAGGGACTGAAGCTTTCTTT. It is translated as CASSPGARGTEAFF. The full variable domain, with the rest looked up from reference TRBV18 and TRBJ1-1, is NAGVMQNPRHLVRRRGQEARLRCSPMKGHSHVYWYRQLPEEGLKFMVYLQKENIIDESGMPKERFSAEFPKEGPSILRIQQVVRGDSAAYFCASSPGARGTEAFFGQGTRLTVV.

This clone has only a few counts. The DNA for the CDR3 is TGTGCCAGCAGCTTAGCAGACGAGCAGTACTTC. Protein sequence: CASSLADEQYF. The V gene is TRBV11-2, the J gene TRBJ2-7; D is unresolved. Between the trimmed V and J ends, which lost 1 base and 5 bases, there was a span of 3 bases. Germline V lookup: CDR1 SGHAT, CDR2 FQNNGV. The CDR3 contains 11 residues.

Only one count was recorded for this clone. DNA of the CDR3: TGCGCCAGCAGCCAAGTCGGATTGGACAGGGAGGGTGAAAAACTGTTTTTT. Protein: CASSQVGLDREGEKLFF. This chain connects TRBV4-1 to TRBJ1-4, with 8 bases identical to TRBD1. Germline V gene sequence: CDR1 MGHRA, CDR2 YSYEKL. Trimming took 1 base from V and 7 from J; bases not matched to a gene: 11. The CDR3 runs to 17 residues.

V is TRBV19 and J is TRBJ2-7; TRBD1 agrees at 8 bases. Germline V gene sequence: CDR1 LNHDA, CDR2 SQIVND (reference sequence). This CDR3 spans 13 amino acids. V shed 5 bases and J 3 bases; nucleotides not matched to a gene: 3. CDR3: CASSGTGGYEQYF. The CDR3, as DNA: TGTGCCAGTAGTGGAACAGGGGGCTACGAGCAGTACTTC.

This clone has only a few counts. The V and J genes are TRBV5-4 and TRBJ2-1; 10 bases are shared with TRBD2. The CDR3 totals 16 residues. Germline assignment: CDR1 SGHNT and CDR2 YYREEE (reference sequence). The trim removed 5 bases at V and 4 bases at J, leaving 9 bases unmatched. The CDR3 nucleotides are TGTGCCAGCAGTCGACTAGCGGGCCCCGGGTACAATGAGCAGTTCTTC. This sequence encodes CASSRLAGPGYNEQFF.

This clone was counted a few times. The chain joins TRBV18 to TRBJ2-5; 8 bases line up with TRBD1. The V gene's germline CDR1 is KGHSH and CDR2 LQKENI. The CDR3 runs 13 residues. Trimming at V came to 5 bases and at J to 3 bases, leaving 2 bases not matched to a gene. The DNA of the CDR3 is TGTGCCAGCTCATCGGGACAGGAAGAGACCCAGTACTTC. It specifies CASSSGQEETQYF.

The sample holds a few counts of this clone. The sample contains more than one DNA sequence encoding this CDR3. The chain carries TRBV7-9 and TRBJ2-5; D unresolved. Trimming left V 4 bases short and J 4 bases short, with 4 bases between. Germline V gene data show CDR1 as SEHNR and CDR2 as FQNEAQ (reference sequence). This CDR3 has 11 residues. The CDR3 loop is CASSSGETQYF. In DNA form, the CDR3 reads TGTGCCAGCAGCTCGGGAGAGACCCAGTACTTC.

Here the CDR3 reads CATSSRTGGFTDTQYF. In nucleotides, the CDR3 is TGTGCCACCAGCAGTAGGACGGGAGGTTTCACAGATACGCAGTATTTT. J is TRBJ2-3 and V is TRBV15; 7 nucleotides agree with TRBD2. Unmatched junction bases numbered 8, after V lost 3 bases and J lost 2 bases. Germline V gives CDR1 LNHNV, CDR2 YYDKDF (reference sequence). This CDR3 has 16 amino acids.

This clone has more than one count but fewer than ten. This CDR3 is CASSPWENQPQHF. CDR3 nucleotide sequence: TGTGCCAGCAGCCCCTGGGAGAATCAGCCCCAGCATTTT. The V call is TRBV7-6, the J call TRBJ1-5; D unresolved. Trimming stripped 5 bases from V and 4 bases from J, with 9 bases between. The germline gives CDR1 SGHVS, CDR2 FNYEAQ. CDR3 length: 13 residues.

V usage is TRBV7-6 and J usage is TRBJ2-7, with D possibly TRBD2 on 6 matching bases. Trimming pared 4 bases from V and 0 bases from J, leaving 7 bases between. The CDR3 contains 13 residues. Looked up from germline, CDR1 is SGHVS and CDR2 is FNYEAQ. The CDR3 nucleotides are TGTGCCAGCAGCTCGACTAGCTCCTACGAGCAGTACTTC. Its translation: CASSSTSSYEQYF.

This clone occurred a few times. Here the CDR3 DNA reads TGTGCCAGCAGTCCCTCGGGACTATCGTACAATGAGCAGTTCTTC. It translates to CASSPSGLSYNEQFF. The chain employs TRBV7-8 and TRBJ2-1; 7 nucleotides match TRBD2. CDR1 and CDR2 (germline): SGHVS, FQNEAQ. J was trimmed by 4 bases and V by 6 bases; bases with no gene match: 9. The CDR3 has 15 amino acids.

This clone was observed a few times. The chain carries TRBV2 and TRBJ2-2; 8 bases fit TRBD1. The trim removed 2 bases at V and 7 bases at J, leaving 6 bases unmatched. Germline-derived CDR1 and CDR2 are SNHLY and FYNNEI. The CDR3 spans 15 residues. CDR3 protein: CASSEQGANSGELFF. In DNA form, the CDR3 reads TGTGCCAGCAGTGAACAGGGGGCGAATAGCGGGGAGCTGTTTTTT.

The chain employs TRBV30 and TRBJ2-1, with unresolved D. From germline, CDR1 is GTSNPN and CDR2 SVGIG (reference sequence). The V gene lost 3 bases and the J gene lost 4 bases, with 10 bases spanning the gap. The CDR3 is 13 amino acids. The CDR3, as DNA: TGTGCCTGGAGCCCGGGTCCTTACAATGAGCAGTTCTTC. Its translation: CAWSPGPYNEQFF.

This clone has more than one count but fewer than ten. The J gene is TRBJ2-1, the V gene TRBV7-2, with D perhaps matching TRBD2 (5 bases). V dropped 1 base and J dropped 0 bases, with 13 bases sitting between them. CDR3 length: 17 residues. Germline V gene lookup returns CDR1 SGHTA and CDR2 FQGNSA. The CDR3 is CASSLGGRASSYNEQFF. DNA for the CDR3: TGTGCCAGCAGCTTAGGTGGGCGGGCGAGCTCCTACAATGAGCAGTTCTTC.

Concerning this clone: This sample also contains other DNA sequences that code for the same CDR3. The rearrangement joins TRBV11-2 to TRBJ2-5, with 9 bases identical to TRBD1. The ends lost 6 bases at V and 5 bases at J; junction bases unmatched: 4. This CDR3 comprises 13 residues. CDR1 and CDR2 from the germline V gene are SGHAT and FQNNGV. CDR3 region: CASSRDREETQYF. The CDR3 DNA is TGTGCCAGCAGTCGGGACAGGGAGGAGACCCAGTACTTC. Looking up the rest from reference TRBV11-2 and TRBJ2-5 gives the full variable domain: EAGVAQSPRYKIIEKRQSVAFWCNPISGHATLYWYQQILGQGPKLLIQFQNNGVVDDSQLPKDRFSAERLKGVDSTLKIQPAKLEDSAVYLCASSRDREETQYFGPGTRLLVL.

The CDR3 sequence: CASTRRGLAGGSQETQYF. The CDR3 DNA follows: TGCGCCAGCACCCGGCGGGGACTAGCGGGGGGGTCTCAAGAGACCCAGTACTTC. The chain employs TRBV5-1 and TRBJ2-5; TRBD2 matches at 16 bases. Trimming took 6 bases from V and 2 from J; bases not matched to a gene: 10. The germline CDR1 and CDR2 sequences are SGHRS and YFSETQ. CDR3 length equals 18 residues. The entire variable domain, with the rest obtained from reference TRBV5-1 and TRBJ2-5, is as follows: KAGVTQTPRYLIKTRGQQVTLSCSPISGHRSVSWYQQTPGQGLQFLFEYFSETQRNKGNFPGRFSGRQFSNSRSEMNVSTLELGDSALYLCASTRRGLAGGSQETQYFGPGTRLLVL.

As DNA, the CDR3 is TGTGCCAGTAGTATAAGGACAGGGGCCCCCTACGAGCAGTACTTC. As protein: CASSIRTGAPYEQYF. V gene TRBV19 combines with J gene TRBJ2-7, with 9 bases identical to TRBD1. Losses at the gene ends were 2 bases for V and 2 bases for J; bases not matched to a gene: 4. Germline V gives CDR1 LNHDA, CDR2 SQIVND (reference sequence). This CDR3 has 15 amino acids. Based on the CDR3 plus reference TRBV19 and TRBJ2-7, the full variable domain is DGGITQSPKYLFRKEGQNVTLSCEQNLNHDAMYWYRQDPGQGLRLIYYSQIVNDFQKGDIAEGYSVSREKKESFPLTVTSAQKNPTAFYLCASSIRTGAPYEQYFGPGTRLTVT.

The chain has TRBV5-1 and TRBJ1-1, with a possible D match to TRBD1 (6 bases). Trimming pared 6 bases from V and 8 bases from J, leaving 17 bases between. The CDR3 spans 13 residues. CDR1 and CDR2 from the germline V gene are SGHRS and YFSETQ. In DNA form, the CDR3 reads TGCGCCAGCAATCCGGGACACAACCTAGAAGCTTTCTTT. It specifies CASNPGHNLEAFF.